Given below is one TCR beta chain in context. A single count supports this clone. Its target antigen remains unknown. There are no base qualities to consult, and no much larger clone falls within one base. Healthy HIV-negative adults with no recently reported acute infections or vaccinations were included as donors. Every donor was a Caucasian adult residing in Nashville, Tennessee, USA. Magnetic negative selection was used to enrich CD4+ T cells, after which naive cells were positively selected on CD45RA and the negative fraction became the memory subset. After blood collection by leukapheresis, PBMCs were isolated using Ficoll-Histopaque density gradient centrifugation and then cryopreserved in the vapor phase of liquid nitrogen. Analytical flow cytometry was used to check the purity and quantity of each magnetically sorted T cell population. From each sorted fraction, genomic DNA was isolated and quantified by UV absorbance on a Nanodrop 2000c.

Using the deep immunoSEQ assay, multiplex PCR amplified TCR CDR3 regions from genomic DNA. For each cell subset, the extracted genomic DNA was distributed evenly across all wells of several immunoSEQ 96-well plates, and each plate served as one replicate. For sorted subsets, each replicate PCR was loaded with 200 ng genomic DNA, equivalent to about 33,000 T cell genomes. Purified libraries were measured with a Qubit 3.0 fluorometer, size-checked on a Bioanalyzer 2100, and measured again with the KAPA Library Quantification kit. Every immunoSEQ 96-well plate was sequenced on a dedicated single-read 150-cycle Illumina NextSeq 550 flow cell. Under the source paper's analysis protocol: Because only junctional sequences without quality scores were contained in the immunoSEQ output, filtering matching that applied to full-length reads could not be performed. Sequences were annotated with PyIR, a Python wrapper for IgBLAST v1.9, using IMGT germline references to assign V/J genes and CDR3. Reads were filtered out if the reads had weak V/J assignments (E-value above 1e-6), no CDR3, stop codons, out-of-frame junctions, or ambiguous translated residues. A V3J clonotype was defined by an identical inferred V gene, J gene, and CDR3 amino acid sequence. Percentage overlap between repertoires was computed as shared unique clonotypes divided by the size of the smaller repertoire. Richness of each repertoire was evaluated using RTK rarefaction, the Chao1 estimator, and Recon v2.1 estimates of unobserved clonotypes. For all TCRbeta clonotypes obtained by the gDNA method from several donors, generation probabilities were computed with OLGA. TCRdb's version of the immuneACCESS table is confined to in-frame rearrangements and falls short of the full clone set. An unresolved V gene accounts for under half of the shortfall where checked; the remainder is of unknown origin. Clonal size and the V and J genes are those of that table, whereas D and trimming came from the DNA. The sample table lists over a million clones, 60% to 80% of them with a count of one. The ten largest account for about 1.5% of the sample.

The sample comes from a study of shared clonotypes between healthy human individuals (TCRdb year 2020). Regarding the research as a whole: A couple of women and three men aged 18 to 49 years were included in the cohort. To estimate repertoire size and how much clonotype sharing occurs between individuals, the study deeply sequenced the blood TCR repertoires of five healthy adults. To increase sequencing depth and limit assay-specific biases, different laboratories used diverse techniques to prepare libraries and sequence TCR repertoires. Each donor's leukapheresis produced roughly between roughly 0.85 and 10 billion PBMCs. Per donor, three plates each were used for CD4 naive and CD4 memory, two for CD8 naive, and one for CD8 memory. Points the paper makes about the study in general: Incomplete sequencing was indicated by rarefaction of sorted-subset datasets, despite the large sequencing depth. Clonotypes shared by all four sorted-subset donors showed higher generation probabilities than non-shared clonotypes. Estimated clonotype richness was generally larger for naive than for memory subsets. Based on pairwise subsampling, the degree of clonotype sharing among donors was expected to be affected by sequencing depth. Across a few donors, approximately 5% of naive CD4, approximately 3.5% of naive CD8, approximately 2.5% of memory CD4, and around 0.4% of memory CD8 clonotypes were shared. Because the study included a small number of donors, the genetic and exposure-history diversity represented was limited. Sampling was restricted to blood, and TCR repertoires in tissues likely differ from the TCR repertoires found in blood.

The TCR sequence derives from a man aged 18 to 29 in good health. Specimen: memory CD4+ T cells sorted from blood. This specimen's cell subset or site label, interpreted: CD45RA-negative fraction.

For the CDR3, the sequence is CASKRTGDRTGYTF. The sequence in DNA is TGTGCCAGCAAACGGACAGGGGATAGGACTGGCTACACCTTC. The chain is assembled from TRBV6-1 and TRBJ1-2; the central 9 bases match TRBD1. Ends trimmed: V by 7 bases, J by 7 bases; bases unmatched to a gene: 10. The CDR3, cysteine through phenylalanine, is 14 amino acids long. This entry keeps only the CDR3 DNA: 42 bases, framed from base 1. Per the germline V gene, MNHNS is the CDR1 and SASEGT is the CDR2.